This T cell receptor (beta chain) was sequenced for a study of CD8 T cells in ankylosing spondylitis. One entry per CDR3 protein results from TCRdb running MiXCR on the 5' RACE reads. The sample consists of around 130,000 distinct CDR3 sequences, over 6.5% of them appearing once. Many counts were recorded for this clonotype. The germline gives CDR1 LGHNT, CDR2 FRNRAP. Trimming left V 9 bases short and J 0 bases short, with 17 bases between. This CDR3 has 16 residues. This clonotype was obtained from a male donor with ankylosing spondylitis or in good health (not recorded which). The sequencing sample was made of blood, either unsorted or a sorted T cell fraction (not recorded which). V usage is TRBV12-5 and J usage is TRBJ2-2; no clear D. The CDR3, as DNA: TGTGCTAGGTTCTCTCGGTCGGGCCCGAACACCGGGGAGCTGTTTTTT. Translated: CARFSRSGPNTGELFF.